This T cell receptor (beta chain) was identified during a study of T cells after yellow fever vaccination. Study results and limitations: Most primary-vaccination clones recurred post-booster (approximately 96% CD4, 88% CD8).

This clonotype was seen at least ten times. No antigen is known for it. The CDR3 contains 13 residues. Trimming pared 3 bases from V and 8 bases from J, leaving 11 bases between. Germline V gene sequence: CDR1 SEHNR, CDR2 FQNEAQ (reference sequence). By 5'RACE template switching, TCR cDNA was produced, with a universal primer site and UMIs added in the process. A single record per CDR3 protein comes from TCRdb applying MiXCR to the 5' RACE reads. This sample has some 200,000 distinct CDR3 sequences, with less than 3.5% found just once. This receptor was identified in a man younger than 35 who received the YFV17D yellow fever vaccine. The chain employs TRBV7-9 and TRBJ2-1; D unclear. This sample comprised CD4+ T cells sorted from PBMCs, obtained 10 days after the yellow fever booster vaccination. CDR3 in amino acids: CASSFRQNDEQFF. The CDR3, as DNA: TGTGCCAGCAGCTTCCGGCAAAACGATGAGCAGTTCTTC.